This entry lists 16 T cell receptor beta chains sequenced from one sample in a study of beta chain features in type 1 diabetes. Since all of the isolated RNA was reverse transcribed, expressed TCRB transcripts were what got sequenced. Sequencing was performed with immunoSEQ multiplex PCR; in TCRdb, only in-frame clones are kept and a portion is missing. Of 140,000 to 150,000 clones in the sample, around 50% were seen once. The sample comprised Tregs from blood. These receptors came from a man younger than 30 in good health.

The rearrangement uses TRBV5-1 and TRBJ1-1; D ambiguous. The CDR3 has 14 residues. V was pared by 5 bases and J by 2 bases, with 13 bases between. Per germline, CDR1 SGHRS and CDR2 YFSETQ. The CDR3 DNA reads TGCGCCAGCAGGGGAGCCGGGCACAACACTGAAGCTTTCTTT. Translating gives CASRGAGHNTEAFF.

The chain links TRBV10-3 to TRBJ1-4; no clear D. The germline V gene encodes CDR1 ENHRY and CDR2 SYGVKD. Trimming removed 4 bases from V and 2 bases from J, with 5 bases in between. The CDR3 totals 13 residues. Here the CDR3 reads CAISGQTNEKLFF. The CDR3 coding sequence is TGTGCCATCAGTGGCCAGACTAATGAAAAACTGTTTTTT.

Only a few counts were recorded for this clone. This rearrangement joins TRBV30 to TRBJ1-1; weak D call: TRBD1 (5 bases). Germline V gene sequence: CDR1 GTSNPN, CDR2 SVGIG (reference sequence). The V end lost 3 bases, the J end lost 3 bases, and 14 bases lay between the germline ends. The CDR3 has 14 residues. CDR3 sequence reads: CAWSIGLGDTEAFF. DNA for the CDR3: TGTGCCTGGAGCATAGGACTAGGGGACACTGAAGCTTTCTTT.

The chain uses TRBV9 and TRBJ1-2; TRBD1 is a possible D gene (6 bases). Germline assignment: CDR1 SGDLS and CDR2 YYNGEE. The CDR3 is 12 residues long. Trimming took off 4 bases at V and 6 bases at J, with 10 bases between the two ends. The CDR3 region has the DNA TGTGCCAGCAGCCAAACAGGGCATGGCTACACCTTC. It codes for CASSQTGHGYTF.

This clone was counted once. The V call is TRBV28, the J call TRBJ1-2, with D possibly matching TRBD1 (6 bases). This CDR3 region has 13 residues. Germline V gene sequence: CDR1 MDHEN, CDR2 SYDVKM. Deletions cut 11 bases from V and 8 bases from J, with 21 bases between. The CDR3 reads CASGVRDDQGYTF. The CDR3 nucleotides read TGTGCCTCAGGGGTACGGGACGATCAAGGCTACACCTTC.

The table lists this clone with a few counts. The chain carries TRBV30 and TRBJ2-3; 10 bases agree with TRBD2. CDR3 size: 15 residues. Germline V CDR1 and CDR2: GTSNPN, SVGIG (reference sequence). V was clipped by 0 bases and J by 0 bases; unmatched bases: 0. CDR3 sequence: CAWSVLAGSTDTQYF. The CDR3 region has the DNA TGTGCCTGGAGTGTACTAGCGGGGAGCACAGATACGCAGTATTTT.

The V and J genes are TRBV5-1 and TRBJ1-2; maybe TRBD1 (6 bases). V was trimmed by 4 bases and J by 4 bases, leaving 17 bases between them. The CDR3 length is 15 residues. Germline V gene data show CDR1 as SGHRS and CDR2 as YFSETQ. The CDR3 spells CASSQDGGGSYGYTF. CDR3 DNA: TGCGCCAGCAGCCAAGACGGCGGGGGCAGCTATGGCTACACCTTC.

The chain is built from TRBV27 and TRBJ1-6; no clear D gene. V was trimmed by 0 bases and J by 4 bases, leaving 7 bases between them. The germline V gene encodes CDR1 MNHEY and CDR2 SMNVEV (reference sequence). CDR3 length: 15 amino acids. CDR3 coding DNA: TGTGCCAGCAGTTTATCGAGCGTTTATAATTCACCCCTCCACTTT. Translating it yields CASSLSSVYNSPLHF.

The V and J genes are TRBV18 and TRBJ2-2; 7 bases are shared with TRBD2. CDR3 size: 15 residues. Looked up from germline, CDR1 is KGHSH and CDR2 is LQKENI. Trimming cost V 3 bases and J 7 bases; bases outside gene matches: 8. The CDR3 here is CASSPSGLGNGELFF. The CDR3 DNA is TGTGCCAGCTCACCGAGCGGACTAGGGAACGGGGAGCTGTTTTTT.

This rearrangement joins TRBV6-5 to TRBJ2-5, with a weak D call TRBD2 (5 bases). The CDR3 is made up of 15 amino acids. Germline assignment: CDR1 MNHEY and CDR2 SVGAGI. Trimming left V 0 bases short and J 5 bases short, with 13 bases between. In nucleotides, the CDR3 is TGTGCCAGCAGTTACTCTAGGTTATCGGGGGAGACCCAGTACTTC. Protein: CASSYSRLSGETQYF.

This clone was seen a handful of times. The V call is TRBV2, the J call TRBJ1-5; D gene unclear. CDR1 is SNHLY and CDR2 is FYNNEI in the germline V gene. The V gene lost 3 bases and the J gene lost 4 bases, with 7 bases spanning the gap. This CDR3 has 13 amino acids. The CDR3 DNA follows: TGTGCCAGCAGTGAGTCATTTAATCAGCCCCAGCATTTT. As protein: CASSESFNQPQHF.

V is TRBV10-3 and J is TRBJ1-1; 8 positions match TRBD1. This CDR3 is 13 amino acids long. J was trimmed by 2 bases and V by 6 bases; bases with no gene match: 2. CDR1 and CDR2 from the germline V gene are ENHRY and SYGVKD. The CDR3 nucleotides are TGTGCCATCAGGGACAGGGAAAACACTGAAGCTTTCTTT. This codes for CAIRDRENTEAFF.

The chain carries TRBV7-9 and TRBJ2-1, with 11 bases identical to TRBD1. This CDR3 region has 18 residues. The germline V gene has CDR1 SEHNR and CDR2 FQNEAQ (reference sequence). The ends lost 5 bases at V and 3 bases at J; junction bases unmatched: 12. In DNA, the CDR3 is TGTGCCAGCAGCCCGCACATCTCCGGGACAGGGGGCTACAATGAGCAGTTCTTC. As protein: CASSPHISGTGGYNEQFF.

Here the CDR3 reads CATEMRANTQYF. DNA of the CDR3: TGTGCCACTGAGATGAGGGCGAACACGCAGTATTTT. The rearrangement links TRBV28 to TRBJ2-3; a possible D gene is TRBD2 (5 bases). V lost 10 bases and J 9 bases, leaving 17 bases between the germline ends. The V gene's germline CDR1 is MDHEN and CDR2 SYDVKM. The CDR3 is made up of 12 amino acids.

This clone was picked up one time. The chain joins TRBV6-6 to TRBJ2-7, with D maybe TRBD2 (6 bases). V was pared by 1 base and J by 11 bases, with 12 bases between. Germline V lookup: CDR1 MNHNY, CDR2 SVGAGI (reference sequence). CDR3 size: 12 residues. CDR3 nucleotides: TGTGCCAGCAGTTACTTAGCGGCGGATAAGTACTTC. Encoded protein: CASSYLAADKYF.

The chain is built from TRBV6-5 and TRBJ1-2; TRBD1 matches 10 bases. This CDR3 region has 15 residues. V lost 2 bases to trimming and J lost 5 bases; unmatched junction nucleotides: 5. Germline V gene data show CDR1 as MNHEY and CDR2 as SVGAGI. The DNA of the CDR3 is TGTGCCAGCAGTTACCTCGGGACAGGGGTTTATGGCTACACCTTC. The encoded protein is CASSYLGTGVYGYTF.